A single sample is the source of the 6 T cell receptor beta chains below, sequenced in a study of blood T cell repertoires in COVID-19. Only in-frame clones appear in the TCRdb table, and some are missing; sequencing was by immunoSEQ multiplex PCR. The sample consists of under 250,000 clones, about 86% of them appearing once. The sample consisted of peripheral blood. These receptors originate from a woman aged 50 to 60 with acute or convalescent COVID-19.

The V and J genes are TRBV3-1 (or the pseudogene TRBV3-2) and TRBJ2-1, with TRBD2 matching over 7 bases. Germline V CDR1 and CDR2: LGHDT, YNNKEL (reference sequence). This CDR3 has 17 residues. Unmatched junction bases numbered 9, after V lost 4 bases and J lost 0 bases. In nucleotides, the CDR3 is TGTGCCAGCAGCCTATTGGGCCCTAGCGGCTCCTACAATGAGCAGTTCTTC. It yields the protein CASSLLGPSGSYNEQFF.

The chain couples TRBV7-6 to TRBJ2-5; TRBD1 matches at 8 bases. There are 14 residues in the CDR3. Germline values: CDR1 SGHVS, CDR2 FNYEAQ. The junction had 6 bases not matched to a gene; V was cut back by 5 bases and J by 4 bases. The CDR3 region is CASSPGQGRETQYF. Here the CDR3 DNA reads TGTGCCAGCAGCCCAGGACAGGGCCGAGAGACCCAGTACTTC.

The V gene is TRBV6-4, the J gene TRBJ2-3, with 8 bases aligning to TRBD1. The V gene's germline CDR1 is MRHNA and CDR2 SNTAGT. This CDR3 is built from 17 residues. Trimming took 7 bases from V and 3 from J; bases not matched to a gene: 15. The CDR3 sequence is CASNWTGKKWETDTQYF. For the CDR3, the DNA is TGTGCCAGCAACTGGACAGGGAAAAAATGGGAAACAGATACGCAGTATTTT.

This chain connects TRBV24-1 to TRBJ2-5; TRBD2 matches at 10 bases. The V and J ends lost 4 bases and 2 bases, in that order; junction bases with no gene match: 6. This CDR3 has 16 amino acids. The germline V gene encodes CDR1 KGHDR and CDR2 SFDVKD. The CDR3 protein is CATSDWTSGKQETQYF. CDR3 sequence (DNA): TGTGCCACCAGTGACTGGACTAGCGGTAAACAAGAGACCCAGTACTTC.

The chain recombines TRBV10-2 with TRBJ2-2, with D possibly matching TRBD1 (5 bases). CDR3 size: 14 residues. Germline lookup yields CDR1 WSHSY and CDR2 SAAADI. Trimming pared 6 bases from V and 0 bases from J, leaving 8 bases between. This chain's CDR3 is CASRDKSNTGELFF. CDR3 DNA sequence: TGCGCCAGCAGGGACAAGTCGAACACCGGGGAGCTGTTTTTT.

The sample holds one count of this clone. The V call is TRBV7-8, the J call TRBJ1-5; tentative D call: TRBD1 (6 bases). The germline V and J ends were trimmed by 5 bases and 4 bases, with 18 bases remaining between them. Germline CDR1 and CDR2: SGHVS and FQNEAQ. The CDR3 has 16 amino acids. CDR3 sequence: CASSLGGAGTNQPQHF. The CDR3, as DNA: TGTGCCAGCAGCCTGGGGGGGGCCGGAACTAATCAGCCCCAGCATTTT.